The 13 T cell receptor beta chains below all came from one sample that was sequenced in a study of regulatory T cells in long-lasting Graves disease. Sample time point: persistent/refractory GD, antithyroid drugs over 5 years with positive TRAb. The TCR library was prepared using RNA isolated from PBMCs. Researchers made TCR beta libraries by using iRepertoire HTBI primers and running Arm-PCR on CDR3 regions. TCRdb re-analysed the multiplex PCR reads in MiXCR, keeping a single row per CDR3 protein. Here the sample spans 400,000 to 450,000 distinct CDR3 sequences, about 20% being singletons. The sequenced sample was peripheral blood mononuclear cells (PBMCs), obtained when the disease was refractory, from a patient treated with antithyroid drugs. These receptor sequences come from a female donor with Graves disease.

In this sample, this clonotype turned up many times. This sequence joins TRBV6-1 and TRBJ1-5; 7 bases fit TRBD1. Germline V gene sequence: CDR1 MNHNS, CDR2 SASEGT. V shed 1 base and J 7 bases; nucleotides not matched to a gene: 1. The CDR3 extends over 13 amino acids. DNA of the CDR3: TGTGCCAGCAGTGAAGGACAGGGACAGCCCCAGCATTTT. Amino acid sequence: CASSEGQGQPQHF.

The chain employs TRBV4-1 and TRBJ2-7, with 9 bases identical to TRBD1. In germline, CDR1 is MGHRA, CDR2 YSYEKL. The CDR3 contains 15 residues. V gave up 4 bases and J gave up 1 base; unmatched junction bases: 5. The CDR3 nucleotides read TGCGCCAGCAGCCGGACAGGGGACGGTTCCTACGAGCAGTACTTC. Amino acids: CASSRTGDGSYEQYF.

At least ten counts were recorded for this clonotype. The V gene is TRBV14, the J gene TRBJ2-5; D is unclear. With 4 bases removed from V and 3 bases from J, the gap between germline ends came to 9 bases. The CDR3 contains 13 residues. Germline lookup yields CDR1 SGHDN and CDR2 FVKESK. The CDR3 DNA sequence: TGTGCCAGCAGCCTCTCCAGGAAAGAGACCCAGTACTTC. Residues: CASSLSRKETQYF.

This clonotype was counted ten times or more. The chain couples TRBV6-5 to TRBJ1-5; D is unresolved. The germline CDR1 and CDR2 sequences are MNHEY and SVGAGI. V shed 2 bases and J shed 7 bases, with 9 bases lying between them. The CDR3 is 13 amino acids. The CDR3 DNA is TGTGCCAGCAGTTACGCCCGAGGGCAGCCCCAGCATTTT. This sequence encodes CASSYARGQPQHF.

The rearrangement joins TRBV12-3 or TRBV12-4 to TRBJ2-1; no reliable D call. The ends were cut back, 1 base at V and 2 bases at J, with 9 bases in the middle. CDR3 length equals 15 residues. The chain's CDR3 is CASSLGDPTYNEQFF. The CDR3 region has the DNA TGTGCCAGCAGTTTAGGTGACCCCACCTACAATGAGCAGTTCTTC.

This clonotype was observed a handful of times. This sequence joins TRBV6-5 and TRBJ2-7; 7 bases line up with TRBD1. Germline V gene data show CDR1 as MNHEY and CDR2 as SVGAGI. The trim removed 4 bases at V and 9 bases at J, leaving 15 bases unmatched. The CDR3 contains 15 residues. CDR3 sequence: CASSSSQTGTRGQYF. The CDR3, as DNA: TGTGCCAGCAGTTCCTCACAGACAGGGACGAGGGGGCAGTACTTC.

A remark on this clonotype: A much larger clone sits a single nucleotide away, making a read error possible. No conserved phenylalanine or tryptophan is present at the end of the CDR3, so a read error is the likely explanation. The chain has TRBV2 and TRBJ2-5; D gene unclear. V dropped 2 bases and J dropped 10 bases, with 5 bases sitting between them. This CDR3 is 10 amino acids long. Germline V gene data show CDR1 as SNHLY and CDR2 as FYNNEI. The CDR3 DNA reads as TGTGCCAGCAGTGAACTGGACCAGTACCTC. This gives the protein CASSELDQYL.

This clonotype was recorded many times. The gene calls are TRBV12-3 or TRBV12-4 and TRBJ2-7; D not certain. The CDR3 sequence is 15 residues long. The V and J ends lost 2 bases and 4 bases respectively, with 15 bases between them. CDR3 sequence: CASSLMGSKQYEQYF. For the CDR3, the DNA is TGTGCCAGCAGTTTAATGGGCAGTAAGCAGTACGAGCAGTACTTC.

This chain joins TRBV9 and TRBJ1-2, with D maybe TRBD1 (5 bases). Trimming pared 4 bases from V and 7 bases from J, leaving 8 bases between. The CDR3 has 11 amino acids. Germline V gene data show CDR1 as SGDLS and CDR2 as YYNGEE. The CDR3 protein is CASSNGGGYTF. In nucleotides, the CDR3 is TGTGCCAGCAGCAATGGGGGTGGCTACACCTTC. Looking up the rest from reference TRBV9 and TRBJ1-2 gives the full variable domain: DSGVTQTPKHLITATGQRVTLRCSPRSGDLSVYWYQQSLDQGLQFLIQYYNGEERAKGNILERFSAQQFPDLHSELNLSSLELGDSALYFCASSNGGGYTFGSGTRLTVV.

Details on this clonotype: It may be a read error: a sequence one base away is much more abundant. The chain links TRBV6-2 or TRBV6-3 to TRBJ1-1; D is ambiguous. The CDR3 loop spans 16 amino acids. Germline loops: CDR1 MNHEY, CDR2 SVGEGT. This CDR3 is CASSYSMGRANAEAFF. DNA of the CDR3: TGTGCCAGCAGTTACTCGATGGGTCGGGCGAACGCTGAAGCTTTCTTT.

The chain combines TRBV18 with TRBJ2-5, with D hard to call. Trimming removed 7 bases from V and 5 bases from J, with 17 bases in between. Germline CDR1 reads KGHSH; CDR2 reads LQKENI. This CDR3 is built from 14 residues. The CDR3 nucleotides read TGTGCCAGCTTTGCAGCGAGTGACGCGGAGACCCAGTACTTC. It translates to CASFAASDAETQYF. Drawing the rest from reference TRBV18 and TRBJ2-5, the complete variable domain is NAGVMQNPRHLVRRRGQEARLRCSPMKGHSHVYWYRQLPEEGLKFMVYLQKENIIDESGMPKERFSAEFPKEGPSILRIQQVVRGDSAAYFCASFAASDAETQYFGPGTRLLVL.

On this clonotype: Mismatch with germline at one junction end may stem from a read error. V and J are TRBV27 and TRBJ1-2, with 8 bases fitting TRBD1. The CDR3 has 11 amino acids. The germline V gene has CDR1 MNHEY and CDR2 SMNVEV (reference sequence). The CDR3 DNA reads as TGTGCCAGCCGGACAGGGTTTGGCTACGCCTTC. It is translated as CASRTGFGYAF.

The CDR3 loop is CASRGTSGTIYNEQFF. The CDR3 DNA is TGTGCCAGCAGGGGGACTAGCGGGACTATCTACAATGAGCAGTTCTTC. The rearrangement uses TRBV6-1 and TRBJ2-1; TRBD2 aligns across 13 bases. The germline V gene has CDR1 MNHNS and CDR2 SASEGT. The CDR3 totals 16 residues. With 6 bases clipped from V and 3 bases from J, the junction kept 5 bases outside the gene matches.